The clone carrying this TCR beta chain was found many times. The CDR3 length is 16 residues. Germline CDR1 reads MNHNS; CDR2 reads SASEGT. Deletions cut 1 base from V and 3 bases from J, with 15 bases between. The time point is: after trial treatment. Noted treatment: LDRT plus nivolumab, ipilimumab, low-dose cyclophosphamide and aspirin (RACIN trial). The donors' regimen was nivolumab, ipilimumab, aspirin, low-dose cyclophosphamide and low-dose radiotherapy. Patients eligible had advanced solid tumors without tumor-infiltrating lymphocytes. This sample was taken from a study of low-dose radiotherapy and immunotherapy resistance in tumors. Across the study: While receiving nivolumab 240 mg every two weeks, patients also received ipilimumab 1 mg/kg every six weeks, both intravenously.

TRAV- and TRBV-specific primers, spanning alpha and beta chains, primed first-strand cDNA. Over 20 PCR cycles, TCRs were amplified from a constant-region primer and V-primer adapter. Each CDR3 protein gets one entry after TCRdb re-called the reads with MiXCR. The repertoire holds under 70,000 distinct CDR3 sequences, with about 23% as singletons. The sequences come from PBMCs, collected after low-dose radiotherapy plus immunotherapy. The sequence came from a male donor with prostate cancer. The chain has TRBV6-1 and TRBJ1-1; D is ambiguous. CDR3 protein: CASSEVFIRVYTEAFF. As DNA, the CDR3 is TGTGCCAGCAGTGAAGTTTTTATCCGGGTGTACACTGAAGCTTTCTTT.